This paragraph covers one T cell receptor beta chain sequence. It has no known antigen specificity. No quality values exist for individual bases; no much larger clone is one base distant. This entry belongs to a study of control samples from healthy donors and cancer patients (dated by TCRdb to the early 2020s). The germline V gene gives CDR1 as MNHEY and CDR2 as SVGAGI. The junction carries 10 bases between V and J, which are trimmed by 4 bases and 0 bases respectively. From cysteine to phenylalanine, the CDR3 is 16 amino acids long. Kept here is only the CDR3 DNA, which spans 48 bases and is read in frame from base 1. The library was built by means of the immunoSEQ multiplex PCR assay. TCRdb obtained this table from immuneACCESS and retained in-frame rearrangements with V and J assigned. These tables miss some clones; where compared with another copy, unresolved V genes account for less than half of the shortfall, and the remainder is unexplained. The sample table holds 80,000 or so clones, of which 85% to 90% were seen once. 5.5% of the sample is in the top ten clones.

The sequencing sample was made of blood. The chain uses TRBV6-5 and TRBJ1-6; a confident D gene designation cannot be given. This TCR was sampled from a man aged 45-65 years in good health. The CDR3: CASSSDLNSYNSPLHF. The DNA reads TGTGCCAGCAGTTCAGACTTAAACTCCTATAATTCACCCCTCCACTTT.